This T cell receptor beta chain was sequenced for a study of post-analysis software for immune sequencing data. Study-wide results and limits: The study found TRBV5-6, TRBV5-1 and TRBV20-1 among five TRBV segments more frequent in patients than controls. Significantly lower normalized Chao1 diversity was seen in multiple sclerosis patients than in controls. F measure grouped same-batch samples tightly together.

In germline, CDR1 is SGHTA, CDR2 FQGNSA. V lost 6 bases, J lost 7 bases, and 16 bases lay in between. The CDR3 loop spans 14 amino acids. Prepared TCR beta cDNA libraries contained unique molecular identifiers. From the PCR reads, TCRdb called clonotypes with MiXCR, one entry per CDR3 protein. This sample has roughly 580,000 distinct CDR3 sequences, with roughly two fifths found just once. This clonotype was counted a single time. The antigen remains undetermined. The sequenced sample consisted of blood. This TCR was recovered from a girl aged 10 to 17 with multiple sclerosis. The rearrangement links TRBV7-2 to TRBJ2-1; perhaps TRBD2 as D (6 bases). The CDR3 loop reads CASRPSGVGNEQFF. The CDR3 DNA sequence: TGTGCCAGCAGGCCCTCGGGGGTTGGGAATGAGCAGTTCTTC.